One and the same sample provided the 30 T cell receptor beta chains below, sequenced in a study of human T cells and chemical hapten exposure. TCRdb redid the calling of the RACE reads with MiXCR, one entry per CDR3 protein. The sample lists around 71,000 distinct CDR3 sequences, over 7.5% occurring once. The time point is: patch test 1, 2 weeks after DPC sensitization. The treatment was: therapeutic diphenylcyclopropenone sensitization with weekly scalp DPC. The sample was whole blood, taken in connection with sensitization to the hapten diphenylcyclopropenone (DPC). The receptors were sampled from a woman in her thirties or forties with alopecia areata. Some clones in this sample may be carry-over from other donors' samples.

This clonotype was detected only a few times. V gene TRBV5-1 combines with J gene TRBJ2-5; 7 nucleotides match TRBD1. CDR3 length: 15 amino acids. The germline gives CDR1 SGHRS, CDR2 YFSETQ. V lost 0 bases and J lost 3; bases outside the gene matches: 5. The CDR3 DNA follows: TGCGCCAGCAGCTTGGGTAGGACAGGTGAAGAGACCCAGTACTTC. This translates into CASSLGRTGEETQYF. The whole variable domain, remainder taken from reference TRBV5-1 and TRBJ2-5, is KAGVTQTPRYLIKTRGQQVTLSCSPISGHRSVSWYQQTPGQGLQFLFEYFSETQRNKGNFPGRFSGRQFSNSRSEMNVSTLELGDSALYLCASSLGRTGEETQYFGPGTRLLVL.

This clonotype has just a few counts. This chain uses TRBV10-3 with TRBJ1-2; maybe TRBD1 (6 bases). The germline CDR1 and CDR2 sequences are ENHRY and SYGVKD. Deletions cut 10 bases from V and 0 bases from J, with 24 bases between. The CDR3 runs to 17 residues. The CDR3 loop is CANPPRGYRPPNYGYTF. As DNA, the CDR3 is TGTGCCAACCCTCCCAGGGGATATCGTCCCCCTAACTATGGCTACACCTTC.

This clonotype was seen at least ten times. This rearrangement joins TRBV7-9 to TRBJ1-2, with D perhaps matching TRBD1 (6 bases). Germline CDR1 reads SEHNR; CDR2 reads FQNEAQ (reference sequence). The ends were cut back, 4 bases at V and 0 bases at J, with 12 bases in the middle. CDR3 length: 15 amino acids. The CDR3, as DNA: TGTGCCAGCAGCTCAGGGGAGGGAGCTAACTATGGCTACACCTTC. It is translated as CASSSGEGANYGYTF. Supplemented by reference TRBV7-9 and TRBJ1-2, the full variable domain reads DTGVSQNPRHKITKRGQNVTFRCDPISEHNRLYWYRQTLGQGPEFLTYFQNEAQLEKSRLLSDRFSAERPKGSFSTLEIQRTEQGDSAMYLCASSSGEGANYGYTFGSGTRLTVV.

This clonotype was detected many times. The rearrangement links TRBV7-2 to TRBJ1-6; 7 bases are shared with TRBD1. The CDR3 has 16 residues. Germline CDR1 SGHTA, CDR2 FQGNSA. Trimming at V came to 5 bases and at J to 10 bases, leaving 14 bases not matched to a gene. The CDR3 loop is CASSPPRQGGRSPLHF. CDR3 DNA: TGTGCCAGCAGCCCACCGAGACAGGGAGGTAGATCACCCCTCCACTTT. Complete variable domain (other parts from reference TRBV7-2 and TRBJ1-6): GAGVSQSPSNKVTEKGKDVELRCDPISGHTALYWYRQSLGQGLEFLIYFQGNSAPDKSGLPSDRFSAERTGGSVSTLTIQRTQQEDSAVYLCASSPPRQGGRSPLHFGNGTRLTVT.

This clonotype was counted ten times or more. The rearrangement links TRBV6-5 to TRBJ1-5, with D perhaps TRBD1 (5 bases). Germline values: CDR1 MNHEY, CDR2 SVGAGI. The V and J ends lost 0 bases and 6 bases respectively, with 12 bases between them. CDR3 length equals 15 residues. The CDR3 is CASSYSQGGSQPQHF. The CDR3 DNA reads as TGTGCCAGCAGTTACTCCCAGGGCGGGAGTCAGCCCCAGCATTTT.

Points on this clonotype: A read error may explain this, as a much larger clone is one base away. The chain uses TRBV7-9 and TRBJ2-1; 9 positions match TRBD2. Germline-derived CDR1 and CDR2 are SEHNR and FQNEAQ (reference sequence). This CDR3 has 18 residues. The ends lost 5 bases at V and 8 bases at J; junction bases unmatched: 19. CDR3 protein: CASSPRLAGGLVVYEQFF. CDR3 nucleotide sequence: TGTGCCAGCAGCCCCAGGCTGGCGGGGGGGCTAGTAGTCTATGAGCAGTTCTTC.

This clonotype showed up many times. V gene TRBV5-1 combines with J gene TRBJ2-1; D perhaps matches TRBD2 (5 bases). The ends were cut back, 4 bases at V and 8 bases at J, with 13 bases in the middle. CDR1 SGHRS and CDR2 YFSETQ come from the germline V gene. CDR3 size: 13 residues. This chain's CDR3 is CASSRPLAYEQFF. In DNA form, the CDR3 reads TGCGCCAGCAGCAGGCCCCTAGCTTATGAGCAGTTCTTC.

This clonotype was seen ten or more times. For the CDR3, the DNA is TGTGCCAGCAGGGTTGACAGGCAAGAGACCCAGTACTTC. It translates to CASRVDRQETQYF. This chain joins TRBV2 and TRBJ2-5; tentatively, D is TRBD1 (6 bases). V dropped 6 bases and J dropped 2 bases, with 10 bases sitting between them. Germline assignment: CDR1 SNHLY and CDR2 FYNNEI. The CDR3 is made up of 13 amino acids.

The rearrangement links TRBV6-2 or TRBV6-3 to TRBJ2-7; a possible D gene is TRBD1 (6 bases). With 6 bases removed from V and 4 bases from J, the gap between germline ends came to 13 bases. Germline CDR1 MNHEY, CDR2 SVGEGT. There are 13 residues in the CDR3. The CDR3 region is CASRFATGYEQYF. The CDR3 coding sequence is TGTGCCAGCAGATTCGCCACAGGGTACGAGCAGTACTTC.

Only a few counts were recorded for this clonotype. The J gene is TRBJ2-4, the V gene TRBV6-5; 7 bases agree with TRBD1. The germline gives CDR1 MNHEY, CDR2 SVGAGI. V shed 0 bases and J 10 bases; nucleotides not matched to a gene: 6. The CDR3 runs to 14 residues. The DNA for the CDR3 is TGTGCCAGCAGTTACTCGAAGTCACAGGGGATTCAGTACTTC. Its protein product is CASSYSKSQGIQYF.

This clonotype was seen repeatedly, ten times or more. The chain joins TRBV27 to TRBJ1-1, with a possible D match to TRBD1 (6 bases). The CDR3 totals 15 residues. Germline lookup yields CDR1 MNHEY and CDR2 SMNVEV (reference sequence). Trimming took off 5 bases at V and 1 base at J, with 14 bases between the two ends. This CDR3 reads CASSPSRTANTEAFF. CDR3 sequence (DNA): TGTGCCAGCAGTCCCTCGCGGACAGCGAACACTGAAGCTTTCTTT.

This clonotype was found a few times. The rearrangement uses TRBV5-1 and TRBJ1-6; D is ambiguous. This CDR3 region has 13 residues. Per the germline V gene, CDR1 is SGHRS and CDR2 is YFSETQ. Trimming took 1 base from V and 8 from J, leaving 7 bases between them. The CDR3 DNA follows: TGCGCCAGCAGCTTGCTCCGGGATTCACCCCTCCACTTT. Amino acids: CASSLLRDSPLHF.

This clonotype came up many times. The chain recombines TRBV9 with TRBJ2-2; D remains unclear. Germline CDR1 SGDLS, CDR2 YYNGEE. With 6 bases removed from V and 0 bases from J, the gap between germline ends came to 9 bases. The CDR3 contains 14 residues. DNA of the CDR3: TGTGCCAGCATGGACGCGACGAACACCGGGGAGCTGTTTTTT. The encoded protein is CASMDATNTGELFF.

This clonotype was seen at least ten times. The chain links TRBV7-6 to TRBJ2-7, with unresolved D. V was trimmed by 5 bases and J by 5 bases, leaving 16 bases between them. Germline V CDR1 and CDR2: SGHVS, FNYEAQ. The CDR3 contains 14 residues. Here the CDR3 reads CASSQAPATDEQYF. In nucleotides, the CDR3 is TGTGCCAGCAGCCAAGCTCCCGCTACAGACGAGCAGTACTTC.

This clonotype occurred many times. The gene calls are TRBV5-1 and TRBJ2-7; D unresolved. Trimming stripped 0 bases from V and 5 bases from J, with 12 bases between. CDR1 and CDR2 (germline): SGHRS, YFSETQ. The CDR3 has 14 amino acids. CDR3 nucleotides: TGCGCCAGCAGCTTGGATCCAGGCCTGGACGAGCAGTACTTC. Its protein product is CASSLDPGLDEQYF.

This clonotype was counted between two and nine times. The chain recombines TRBV12-3 or TRBV12-4 with TRBJ2-2; D call uncertain. V lost 6 bases and J 2 bases, leaving 7 bases between the germline ends. CDR3 length: 13 amino acids. This CDR3 reads CASRRVNTGELFF. CDR3 coding DNA: TGTGCCAGCAGGCGCGTAAACACCGGGGAGCTGTTTTTT.

At least ten counts were recorded for this clonotype. This sequence joins TRBV11-2 and TRBJ2-5, with TRBD1 matching over 7 bases. Germline CDR1 reads SGHAT; CDR2 reads FQNNGV. Trimming removed 5 bases from V and 1 base from J; junction bases left unmatched: 4. The CDR3 consists of 14 residues. The CDR3 DNA reads as TGTGCCAGCAGCACGGGGACAGCCCAAGAGACCCAGTACTTC. As protein: CASSTGTAQETQYF.

In its sample, this clonotype was seen many times. The V gene is TRBV29-1, the J gene TRBJ2-2, with D perhaps TRBD2 (6 bases). Trimming cost V 1 base and J 6 bases, with 9 bases left between them. The CDR3 spans 13 residues. The germline V gene has CDR1 SQVTM and CDR2 ANQGSEA. The CDR3 loop is CSVEGRDSGELFF. The CDR3 DNA reads as TGCAGCGTTGAAGGGCGGGACTCCGGGGAGCTGTTTTTT.

This clonotype was detected a few times. This chain joins TRBV4-1 and TRBJ2-1; 14 positions agree with TRBD2. The CDR3 extends over 15 amino acids. V lost 4 bases, J lost 15 bases, and 11 bases stayed unmatched. The V gene's germline CDR1 is MGHRA and CDR2 YSYEKL. The CDR3 spells CASSPSGLAGGSRFF. The CDR3 DNA reads TGCGCCAGCAGCCCCTCCGGACTAGCGGGGGGTTCGCGGTTCTTC.

The rearrangement joins TRBV30 to TRBJ1-6; 8 bases agree with TRBD1. Germline V gene sequence: CDR1 GTSNPN, CDR2 SVGIG (reference sequence). The CDR3 runs to 12 residues. V was clipped by 3 bases and J by 14 bases; unmatched bases: 6. CDR3 sequence: CAWSADRAALHF. The CDR3 DNA follows: TGTGCCTGGAGCGCGGACAGGGCGGCCCTCCACTTT.

This clonotype was seen at least ten times. The genes are TRBV25-1 and TRBJ2-6; TRBD1 matches 8 bases. CDR1 MGHDK and CDR2 SYGVNS come from the germline V gene. The CDR3 extends over 17 amino acids. After removal of 3 bases from V and 0 bases from J, the junction contained 4 bases not matched to a gene. CDR3 nucleotides: TGTGCCAGCAGTGAGGACAGGGTATTCTCTGGGGCCAACGTCCTGACTTTC. Translation gives CASSEDRVFSGANVLTF.

This clonotype was found many times. V is TRBV18 and J is TRBJ1-5, with 7 bases that match TRBD1. The CDR3 consists of 16 residues. Germline lookup yields CDR1 KGHSH and CDR2 LQKENI. After removal of 3 bases from V and 0 bases from J, the junction contained 5 bases not matched to a gene. For the CDR3, the DNA is TGTGCCAGCTCACCTGAGGGACAGCTTAGCAATCAGCCCCAGCATTTT. The encoded protein is CASSPEGQLSNQPQHF.

In its sample, this clonotype was seen many times. The rearrangement links TRBV4-1 to TRBJ2-1, with TRBD2 identical over 11 bases. Trimming removed 4 bases from V and 5 bases from J; junction bases left unmatched: 7. The CDR3 extends over 16 amino acids. Per the germline V gene, CDR1 is MGHRA and CDR2 is YSYEKL. The CDR3 DNA sequence: TGCGCCAGCAGCCGAAGACTAGCGGGGACCAACAATGAGCAGTTCTTC. Its protein product is CASSRRLAGTNNEQFF.

Ten or more counts support this clonotype. The chain has TRBV28 and TRBJ1-1, with 11 nucleotides matching TRBD1. Germline values: CDR1 MDHEN, CDR2 SYDVKM. Germline trimming cut 4 bases from V and 1 base from J; bases unmatched to any gene: 8. This CDR3 comprises 17 residues. In nucleotides, the CDR3 is TGTGCCAGCAGTTCCCCTAGGACAGGGGGCCGGAACACTGAAGCTTTCTTT. Residues: CASSSPRTGGRNTEAFF.

This clonotype showed up just a few times. V and J are TRBV2 and TRBJ1-6; 10 bases map to TRBD1. The CDR3 has 15 amino acids. Germline CDR1 is SNHLY and CDR2 is FYNNEI. With V trimmed by 6 bases and J by 10 bases, 9 bases remained unmatched. This CDR3 reads CASRAGTGVRSPLHF. CDR3 coding DNA: TGTGCCAGCAGGGCCGGGACAGGGGTTCGGTCACCCCTCCACTTT.

Ten or more counts support this clonotype. V usage is TRBV4-3 and J usage is TRBJ1-1, with D possibly matching TRBD1 (5 bases). The CDR3 runs 14 residues. Trimming shortened V by 3 bases and J by 4 bases, and 12 bases separated the two germline ends. Looked up from germline, CDR1 is LGHNA and CDR2 is YSLEER. The CDR3 DNA reads TGCGCCAGCAGCCATGAGCTTAGGGGCACTGAAGCTTTCTTT. Its protein product is CASSHELRGTEAFF.

This clonotype was found many times. The chain couples TRBV6-2 or TRBV6-3 to TRBJ2-7, with D hard to call. Trimming left V 5 bases short and J 3 bases short, with 5 bases between. The V gene's germline CDR1 is MNHEY and CDR2 SVGEGT. The CDR3 covers 11 residues. The CDR3 reads CASSGYYEQYF. CDR3 sequence (DNA): TGTGCCAGCAGTGGGTACTACGAGCAGTACTTC.

This clonotype was seen a handful of times. The rearrangement links TRBV7-2 to TRBJ2-3, with D tentatively TRBD2 (5 bases). V shed 5 bases and J shed 6 bases, with 15 bases lying between them. The CDR3 is 14 residues long. Germline V gene sequence: CDR1 SGHTA, CDR2 FQGNSA. The CDR3 here is CASSPRVNRDTQYF. Here the CDR3 DNA reads TGTGCCAGCAGCCCGAGGGTTAATAGGGATACGCAGTATTTT.

This clonotype was counted at least ten times. V gene TRBV18 combines with J gene TRBJ1-1; no clear D gene. CDR1 and CDR2 from the germline V gene are KGHSH and LQKENI. V was clipped by 4 bases and J by 0 bases, with 18 bases between them. The CDR3 sequence is 17 residues long. The CDR3 DNA reads as TGTGCCAGCTCACTAATTCCCGCGTCAACAGTGAACACTGAAGCTTTCTTT. Translating it yields CASSLIPASTVNTEAFF.

The sample holds many counts of this clonotype. The V call is TRBV5-1, the J call TRBJ2-4; 10 bases are shared with TRBD2. V lost 1 base and J lost 0; bases outside the gene matches: 10. Per germline, CDR1 SGHRS and CDR2 YFSETQ. This CDR3 contains 19 residues. CDR3 loop: CASSLTPSGGRLAKNIQYF. The CDR3 DNA follows: TGCGCCAGCAGCTTGACCCCTAGCGGGGGCCGATTAGCCAAAAACATTCAGTACTTC.